This TCR beta chain derives from a study of blood T cell repertoires in COVID-19. Study information: Collection of acute and convalescent COVID-19 samples took place in the United States, Italy and Spain. From T cells, B-cell-depleted T cells, or PBMCs came the material, which was cDNA or gDNA.

Under the authors' procedure: For nucleated cells, counts were estimated from reference gene primer amplification. The assay was immunoSEQ multiplex PCR, and TCRdb's table has in-frame clones only and misses some. The DNA was the basis for D and trimming; V, J and clone size are from that table. Seen here are almost 80,000 clones, around nine tenths observed once, and the top ten hold approximately 0.74%. This CDR3 spans 14 amino acids. Germline lookup yields CDR1 MNHEY and CDR2 SMNVEV (reference sequence). The ends were cut back, 11 bases at V and 0 bases at J, with 14 bases in the middle. V usage is TRBV27 and J usage is TRBJ2-4; weak D call: TRBD1 (6 bases). Sequences were obtained from peripheral blood. This receptor was taken from a woman older than 75 with acute or convalescent COVID-19. For the CDR3, the DNA is TGTGCCTCTTCAGGGGCCGGAGCCAAAAACATTCAGTACTTC. Its protein is CASSGAGAKNIQYF.